This TCR beta chain was found in a study of shared clonotypes between healthy human individuals. Whole-study findings and limits: Sharing across four donors was highest in naive CD4 (roughly 5%) and lowest in memory CD8 (about 0.4%). It was expected that sequencing depth would affect clonotype sharing among donors.

As to this clone: Its antigen is not known.

After removal of 4 bases from V and 8 bases from J, the junction contained 12 bases not matched to a gene. Germline values: CDR1 SGHVS, CDR2 FQNEAQ. This CDR3 region has 16 residues. In the original analysis: Filtering differed, since immunoSEQ gave only junction sequences and no quality scores. Using immunoSEQ multiplex PCR, the repertoire was profiled, and TCRdb retains in-frame clones only, with some absent. The D gene and trimming were derived from the DNA, and the V and J assignments and clone size from that table. Among some 2,100,000 clones, approximately 94% were seen once, and the ten largest hold about 0.13%.

The specimen was naive CD4+ T cells sorted from blood. Noted subset: CD45RA+ positively selected. The chain uses TRBV7-8 and TRBJ2-2, with TRBD2 matching over 8 bases. This TCR was recovered from a man aged 18 to 29 in good health. CDR3 amino acids: CASSYTLSGALGELFF. The CDR3 DNA reads TGTGCCAGCAGCTACACACTTAGCGGGGCGCTAGGGGAGCTGTTTTTT.